The TCR beta chain under discussion was sequenced for a study of control samples from healthy donors and cancer patients. Trimming shortened V by 3 bases and J by 5 bases, and 13 bases separated the two germline ends. Germline CDR1 LNHDA, CDR2 SQIVND (reference sequence). This CDR3 is 14 amino acids long. Produced via immunoSEQ multiplex PCR; TCRdb's table is partial and in-frame only. The data hold about 74,000 clones, with 88% observed a single time. The chain has TRBV19 and TRBJ1-1; no reliable D call. The source of this sequence is a woman between 45 and 60 years old in good health. The sequencing input was blood. The CDR3, as DNA: TGTGCCAGTAGTATTTCACGGGGAAGAACTGAAGCTTTCTTT. The encoded protein is CASSISRGRTEAFF.